The 22 T cell receptor beta chains listed next were all sequenced from one sample in a study of response to subunit inactivated influenza vaccine. Each CDR3 protein gets one entry after TCRdb re-called the RT-PCR reads with MiXCR. The sample includes around 200,000 distinct CDR3 sequences, 7.5% to 10% of them seen just once. Sequenced here: non-naive T cells sorted from PBMCs, sampled on the day of vaccination. These receptors were obtained from a man aged 45 to 65 who received an inactivated influenza vaccine.

This chain joins TRBV7-8 and TRBJ2-1; TRBD2 is a possible D gene (6 bases). The CDR3 runs 16 residues. CDR1 and CDR2 from the germline V gene are SGHVS and FQNEAQ. V lost 5 bases and J 4 bases, leaving 18 bases between the germline ends. In DNA form, the CDR3 reads TGTGCCAGCAGCCCGGTCCGGGACTGGGGGTACAATGAGCAGTTCTTC. Its protein product is CASSPVRDWGYNEQFF.

The chain is built from TRBV27 and TRBJ2-5; 8 positions match TRBD1. The V and J ends lost 8 bases and 2 bases, in that order; junction bases with no gene match: 7. Germline CDR1 is MNHEY and CDR2 is SMNVEV (reference sequence). CDR3 size: 14 residues. The CDR3 bases are TGTGCCAGCCCCCCAGGGGGCCAACAAGAGACCCAGTACTTC. This gives the protein CASPPGGQQETQYF.

This clonotype has ten or more counts. The gene calls are TRBV29-1 and TRBJ2-3; 7 nucleotides agree with TRBD1. The CDR3 is 11 residues long. Germline CDR1 reads SQVTM; CDR2 reads ANQGSEA. CDR3 protein: CSPQGADTQYF. CDR3 in DNA: TGCAGTCCCCAGGGGGCAGATACGCAGTATTTT.

There are a few counts of this clonotype. The rearrangement uses TRBV29-1 and TRBJ1-2; possibly TRBD1 for D (6 bases). Germline CDR1 reads SQVTM; CDR2 reads ANQGSEA. The ends were cut back, 6 bases at V and 8 bases at J, with 19 bases in the middle. The CDR3 consists of 13 residues. For the CDR3, the DNA is TGCAGCGTCGTGACAGGAACAAGCCTGGGCTACACCTTC. Amino acids: CSVVTGTSLGYTF.

As for this clonotype: Given a much more abundant clone one base away, this may be a read error. This rearrangement joins TRBV20-1 to TRBJ2-1; D is possibly TRBD1 or TRBD2 (6 bases each). The CDR3 is made up of 14 amino acids. Germline CDR1 DFQATT, CDR2 SNEGSKA (reference sequence). The CDR3 sequence is CSARKIGGYNVQFF. The CDR3 DNA sequence: TGCAGTGCTAGAAAAATCGGGGGCTACAATGTGCAGTTCTTC.

This clonotype was observed many times. As DNA, the CDR3 is TGTGCCAGCAGCGCTAGCGGGAGGACCACCTACAATGAGCAGTTCTTC. This gives the protein CASSASGRTTYNEQFF. The J gene is TRBJ2-1, the V gene TRBV28; 11 bases are a match to TRBD2. Germline V gene lookup returns CDR1 MDHEN and CDR2 SYDVKM. The CDR3 contains 16 residues. Germline trimming cut 6 bases from V and 2 bases from J; bases unmatched to any gene: 6.

Ten or more counts support this clonotype. The chain couples TRBV5-1 to TRBJ2-2; a possible D gene is TRBD1 (5 bases). Deletions cut 0 bases from V and 0 bases from J, with 9 bases between. This CDR3 comprises 16 residues. Germline assignment: CDR1 SGHRS and CDR2 YFSETQ. The CDR3 is CASSLVGATNTGELFF. The DNA for the CDR3 is TGCGCCAGCAGCTTGGTAGGGGCGACGAACACCGGGGAGCTGTTTTTT.

This clonotype was counted only a few times. The chain uses TRBV12-3 or TRBV12-4 and TRBJ2-3, with D tentatively TRBD2 (6 bases). V lost 2 bases to trimming and J lost 4 bases, with 10 bases between them. The length of the CDR3 is 14 residues. This CDR3 is CASSLLEGSDTQYF. As DNA, the CDR3 is TGTGCCAGCAGTTTATTGGAGGGGTCAGATACGCAGTATTTT.

This rearrangement joins TRBV29-1 to TRBJ2-1; 12 bases match TRBD2. CDR1 is SQVTM, CDR2 ANQGSEA, per germline. The length of the CDR3 is 15 residues. Trimming cost V 3 bases and J 8 bases; bases outside gene matches: 8. CDR3 sequence: CSVERRTSGMDEQFF. The CDR3 nucleotides are TGCAGCGTTGAGCGTAGGACTAGCGGGATGGATGAGCAGTTCTTC.

The gene calls are TRBV12-3 or TRBV12-4 and TRBJ2-1; TRBD2 matches 13 bases. The V segment lost 6 bases and the J segment 3 bases; nucleotides outside the gene matches: 2. The CDR3 is 15 residues long. As DNA, the CDR3 is TGTGCCAGCAGACTAGCGGGAGGGCACTACAATGAGCAGTTCTTC. Its translation: CASRLAGGHYNEQFF.

This clonotype was detected a few times. The chain has TRBV14 and TRBJ2-7, with TRBD2 as a possible D gene (5 bases). The V end lost 4 bases, the J end lost 2 bases, and 9 bases lay between the germline ends. Per the germline V gene, CDR1 is SGHDN and CDR2 is FVKESK. This CDR3 region has 13 residues. The CDR3 DNA is TGTGCCAGCAGCCGAGGGATAACCTACGAGCAGTACTTC. As protein: CASSRGITYEQYF.

This clonotype occurred a few times. The chain couples TRBV4-3 to TRBJ1-2, with D perhaps TRBD1 (5 bases). V lost 0 bases and J 6 bases, leaving 14 bases between the germline ends. Germline CDR1 reads LGHNA; CDR2 reads YSLEER. This CDR3 is 15 amino acids long. The CDR3 loop is CASSQDRRELNGYTF. The CDR3 coding sequence is TGCGCCAGCAGCCAAGATCGCAGGGAGTTAAATGGCTACACCTTC.

This chain joins TRBV3-1 and TRBJ1-2; D remains unclear. Germline assignment: CDR1 LGHDT and CDR2 YNNKEL (reference sequence). V lost 2 bases and J lost 4, with 14 bases in between. The CDR3 covers 15 residues. The CDR3 region has the DNA TGTGCCAGCAGCCAAACCTTCGGAGGCGGCTATGGCTACACCTTC. Its translation is CASSQTFGGGYGYTF.

The chain has TRBV14 and TRBJ2-5; D is possibly TRBD2 (5 bases). This CDR3 spans 17 amino acids. The V end was cut by 0 bases, the J end by 5 bases, with 19 bases between. The germline gives CDR1 SGHDN, CDR2 FVKESK. Here the CDR3 DNA reads TGTGCCAGCAGCCAAGATCCCCCCAAGAGGGATCAGGAGACCCAGTACTTC. Translating gives CASSQDPPKRDQETQYF.

There are a few counts of this clonotype. The J gene is TRBJ2-7, the V gene TRBV4-1, with D perhaps given as TRBD1 or TRBD2 (5 bases each). CDR1 and CDR2 (germline): MGHRA, YSYEKL. V was cut by 2 bases and J by 8 bases, with 13 bases left in between. The CDR3 is 13 amino acids. CDR3 bases: TGCGCCAGCAGCCAACCCGGGACGGTACAGCAGTACTTC. This encodes CASSQPGTVQQYF.

This clonotype was counted many times. This sequence joins TRBV7-2 and TRBJ1-1; D is unresolved. The CDR3 is made up of 14 amino acids. Germline-derived CDR1 and CDR2 are SGHTA and FQGNSA. The germline V and J ends were trimmed by 1 base and 1 base, with 7 bases remaining between them. Here the CDR3 reads CASSLEPGNTEAFF. The CDR3 DNA reads TGTGCCAGCAGCTTAGAGCCGGGGAACACTGAAGCTTTCTTT.

The table lists this clonotype with many counts. The V and J genes are TRBV5-1 and TRBJ2-7, with a weak D call TRBD1 (5 bases). Deletions cut 4 bases from V and 5 bases from J, with 16 bases between. This CDR3 has 14 residues. Germline CDR1 and CDR2: SGHRS and YFSETQ. CDR3 sequence (DNA): TGCGCCAGCAGCCCAGGACAATTTGGGGACGAGCAGTACTTC. This encodes CASSPGQFGDEQYF.

This chain links TRBV19 with TRBJ2-7; TRBD1 matches at 9 bases. Trimming at V came to 3 bases and at J to 6 bases, leaving 6 bases not matched to a gene. The CDR3 runs to 14 residues. Germline V CDR1 and CDR2: LNHDA, SQIVND (reference sequence). CDR3 DNA: TGTGCCAGTAGTATGTGGGACAGGGACGGCGAGCAGTACTTC. It codes for CASSMWDRDGEQYF.

The chain joins TRBV5-6 to TRBJ1-1; D remains ambiguous. The CDR3 consists of 15 residues. The V end was cut by 1 base, the J end by 1 base, with 11 bases between. Germline-derived CDR1 and CDR2 are SGHDT and YYEEEE. The chain's CDR3 is CASSLSPPENTEAFF. The CDR3 region has the DNA TGTGCCAGCAGCTTGTCTCCTCCGGAGAACACTGAAGCTTTCTTT.

This clonotype was observed a handful of times. The CDR3 is CASSSRGGFSRGETQYF. The DNA of the CDR3 is TGTGCCAGCAGCTCTAGGGGTGGTTTCTCAAGGGGCGAGACCCAGTACTTC. The V and J genes are TRBV7-2 and TRBJ2-5; TRBD1 might be the D (5 bases). This CDR3 is built from 17 residues. CDR1 and CDR2 (germline): SGHTA, FQGNSA. With 4 bases removed from V and 5 bases from J, the gap between germline ends came to 23 bases. Full variable domain (outside the CDR3, taken from reference TRBV7-2 and TRBJ2-5): GAGVSQSPSNKVTEKGKDVELRCDPISGHTALYWYRQSLGQGLEFLIYFQGNSAPDKSGLPSDRFSAERTGGSVSTLTIQRTQQEDSAVYLCASSSRGGFSRGETQYFGPGTRLLVL.

There are a few counts of this clonotype. The chain carries TRBV27 and TRBJ2-7; tentative D call: TRBD2 (6 bases). The CDR3 sequence is 14 residues long. In germline, CDR1 is MNHEY, CDR2 SMNVEV (reference sequence). Trimming pared 5 bases from V and 2 bases from J, leaving 13 bases between. CDR3 nucleotides: TGTGCCAGCAGTCCAGGGCCGGGGGCCTACGAGCAGTACTTC. It encodes CASSPGPGAYEQYF.

This clonotype showed up many times. The chain employs TRBV20-1 and TRBJ2-7; either TRBD1 or TRBD2 may supply D (5 bases each). V was clipped by 0 bases and J by 0 bases, with 15 bases between them. The V gene's germline CDR1 is DFQATT and CDR2 SNEGSKA (reference sequence). This CDR3 is 16 amino acids long. CDR3 amino acids: CSARDGDLKSSYEQYF. The CDR3 nucleotides read TGCAGTGCTAGAGATGGGGACCTGAAAAGCTCCTACGAGCAGTACTTC.